The sequence of this TCR beta chain was determined in a study of a mutant IDH1 vaccine in newly diagnosed glioma. Overall study context: All eight of the vaccinations patients received fell in weeks 1, 3, 5, 7, 11, 15, 19 and 23. Before enrollment, the patients had been treated with radiotherapy alone, temozolomide alone, or both together. Most of them had received both. Findings of the study overall: Vaccine-induced immune responses occurred in over 80% of patients.

Method: immunoSEQ multiplex PCR; TCRdb's copy keeps in-frame clones and lacks some. The data hold around 60,000 clones, with 70% to 90% observed a single time. Of note for this clone: The antigen is unknown.

The sample's time point: week 23, last vaccination. In the vaccine, a single dose held 300 ug of the mutant IDH1 20-mer peptide, along with topical imiquimod. Donor diagnoses consisted of new WHO grade 3 or 4 IDH1-mutant, ATRX-lost astrocytomas. This specimen consisted of PBMCs, obtained from a glioma patient whose treatment included an IDH1 peptide vaccine. The TCR comes from a man aged 25-40 years with glioma.

CDR3 amino acids: CASSYEGRGTEAFF. The CDR3 DNA reads as TGTGCCAGCAGTTACGAAGGGCGAGGCACTGAAGCTTTCTTT. The chain has TRBV6-5 and TRBJ1-1; the D is unclear. Germline V lookup: CDR1 MNHEY, CDR2 SVGAGI. CDR3 length: 14 residues. Trimming removed 2 bases at V and 4 bases at J, with 11 bases between.